This paragraph reports one T cell receptor (beta chain). Its antigen remains unknown. This specimen belongs to a study of long-term antiretroviral therapy in people with HIV. Overall study results and limits: Transplant donor controls retained higher diversity, though diversity increased after ART. Blood dates from the mid-2000s to the late 2010s, possibly under older ART regimens. Whereas controls had wider CDR3 length ranges, HIV repertoires had narrower ones. Clonal expansions arising prior to ART prevailed in the repertoire at every time point.

Investigators performed immunoSEQ version v3.0 at survey level. The protocol was immunoSEQ multiplex PCR, while the TCRdb copy is restricted to in-frame clones and leaves out a portion. Here the sample spans roughly 17,000 clones, roughly 91% being singletons. This CDR3 has 13 residues. Per the germline V gene, CDR1 is SGHTA and CDR2 is FQGTGA. V lost 2 bases and J 3 bases, leaving 4 bases between the germline ends. The sequenced sample was unsorted PBMCs, obtained 0.3 years after starting antiretroviral therapy. The clonotype comes from a man aged 60 to 69 with HIV. This chain links TRBV7-3 with TRBJ2-2, with D hard to call. The CDR3 DNA reads TGTGCCAGCAGCTTATGGGACACCGGGGAGCTGTTTTTT. Encoded protein: CASSLWDTGELFF.